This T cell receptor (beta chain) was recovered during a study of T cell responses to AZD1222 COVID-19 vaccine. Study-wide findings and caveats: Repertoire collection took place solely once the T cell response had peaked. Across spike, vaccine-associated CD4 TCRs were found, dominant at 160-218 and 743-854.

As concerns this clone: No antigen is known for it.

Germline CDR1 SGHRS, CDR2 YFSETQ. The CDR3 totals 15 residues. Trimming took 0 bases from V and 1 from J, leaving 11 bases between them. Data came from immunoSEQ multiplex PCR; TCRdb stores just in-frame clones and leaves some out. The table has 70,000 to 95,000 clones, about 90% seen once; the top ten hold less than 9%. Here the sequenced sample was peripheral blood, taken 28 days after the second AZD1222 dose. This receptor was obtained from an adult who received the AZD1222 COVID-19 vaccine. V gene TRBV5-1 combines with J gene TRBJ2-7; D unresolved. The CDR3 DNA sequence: TGCGCCAGCAGCTTGGCTGCTACTTCTTCCTACGAGCAGTACTTC. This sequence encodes CASSLAATSSYEQYF.